This T cell receptor beta chain was sequenced during a study of blood T cell repertoires in COVID-19. Here immunoSEQ multiplex PCR was the method, and the copy in TCRdb shows in-frame clones only, minus some. The sample holds some 270,000 clones, approximately 85% seen once. Germline V gene sequence: CDR1 SGHDT, CDR2 YYEEEE. The CDR3 has 13 amino acids. V lost 3 bases to trimming and J lost 4 bases, with 11 bases between them. Participant ages covered about 18 to 100 years across 25 or so US areas. This chain joins TRBV5-6 and TRBJ2-7; TRBD2 is a possible D gene (5 bases). The sample was PBMCs or T cells enriched from blood (not recorded which). The origin of this receptor is a woman aged 25 to 39 who had recovered from COVID-19. As DNA, the CDR3 is TGTGCCAGCAGCTCCGTAGCGTCGTACGAGCAGTACTTC. Its translation is CASSSVASYEQYF.